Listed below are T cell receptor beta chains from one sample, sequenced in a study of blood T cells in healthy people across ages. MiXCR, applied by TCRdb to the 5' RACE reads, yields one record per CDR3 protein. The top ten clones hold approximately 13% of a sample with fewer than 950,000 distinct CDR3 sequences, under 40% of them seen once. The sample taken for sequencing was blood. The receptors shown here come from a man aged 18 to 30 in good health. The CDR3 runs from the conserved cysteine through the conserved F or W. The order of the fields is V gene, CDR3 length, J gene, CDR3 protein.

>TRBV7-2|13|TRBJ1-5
CASSRRQNQPQHF
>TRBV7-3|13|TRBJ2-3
CASSWKGEDTQYF
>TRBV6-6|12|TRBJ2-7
CASSKGTYEQYF
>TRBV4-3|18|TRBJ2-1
CASSQVDGTVSSYNEQFF
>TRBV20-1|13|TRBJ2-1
CSASTLNNNEQFF
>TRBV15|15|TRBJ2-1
CATSRAGRGINEQFF
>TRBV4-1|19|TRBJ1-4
CASSQTGTGAAGANEKLFF
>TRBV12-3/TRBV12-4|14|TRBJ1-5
CASRGLNSNQPQHF
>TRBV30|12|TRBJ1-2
CAWNRGNYGYTF
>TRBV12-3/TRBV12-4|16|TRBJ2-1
CASSLSSAEYFNEQFF
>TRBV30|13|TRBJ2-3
CAWTVQPGDTQYF
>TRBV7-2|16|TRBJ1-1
CASSSIADPEYTEAFF
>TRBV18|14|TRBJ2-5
CASSPTGTEETQYF
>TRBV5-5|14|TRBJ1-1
CASSVGQGRAEAFF
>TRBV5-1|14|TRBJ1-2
CASSPPDSSYGYTF
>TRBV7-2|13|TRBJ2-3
CASSQETTDTQYF
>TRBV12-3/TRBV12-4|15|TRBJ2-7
CASSPGQEILYEQYF
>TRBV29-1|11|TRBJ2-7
CSVEVGGEQYF
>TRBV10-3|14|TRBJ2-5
CATAGLAGYGEQYF
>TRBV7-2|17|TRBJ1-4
CASSLDKGHIVGEKLFF
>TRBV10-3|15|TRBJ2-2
CAIPGQGSLGGELFF
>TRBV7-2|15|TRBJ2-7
CASSSPGLAAYEQYF
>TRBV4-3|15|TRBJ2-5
CASTLAGGPGETQYF
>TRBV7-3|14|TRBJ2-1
CASSLTGVEETQFF
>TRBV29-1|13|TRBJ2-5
CSVSVGGAETQYF
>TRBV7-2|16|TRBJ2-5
CASTLGGWGLPETQYF
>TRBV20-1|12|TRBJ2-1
CSARDGDNEQFF
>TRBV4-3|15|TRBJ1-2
CANSALHRGEYGYTF
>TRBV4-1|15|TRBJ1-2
CASSQAYASSYGYTF
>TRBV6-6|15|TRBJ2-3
CAGSYPGQGPDTQYF
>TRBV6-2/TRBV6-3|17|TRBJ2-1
CASSQGRGGLVHNEQFF
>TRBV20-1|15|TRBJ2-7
CSAVEGAGFVDEQYF
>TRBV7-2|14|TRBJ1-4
CASSLAKGLGKLFF
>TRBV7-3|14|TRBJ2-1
CASSPPDSNNEQFF
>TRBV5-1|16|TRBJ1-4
CASSLSRGAKDEKLFF
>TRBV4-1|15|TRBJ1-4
CASSQQGSRTRKLFF
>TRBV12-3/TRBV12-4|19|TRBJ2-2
CASSPHGDRFFENTGELFF
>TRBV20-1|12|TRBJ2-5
CSAVLTGETQYF
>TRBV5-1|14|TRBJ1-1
CASSLGEPNTEAFF
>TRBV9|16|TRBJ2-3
CASSVDSRGYTDTQYF
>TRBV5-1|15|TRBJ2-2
CASEKGTANTGELFF
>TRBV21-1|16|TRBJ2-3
CASSKEGGLSTDTQYF
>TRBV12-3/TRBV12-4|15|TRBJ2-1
CASSQGQGSGNEQFF
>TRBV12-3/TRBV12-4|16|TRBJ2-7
CASSLEGLAAAYEQYF